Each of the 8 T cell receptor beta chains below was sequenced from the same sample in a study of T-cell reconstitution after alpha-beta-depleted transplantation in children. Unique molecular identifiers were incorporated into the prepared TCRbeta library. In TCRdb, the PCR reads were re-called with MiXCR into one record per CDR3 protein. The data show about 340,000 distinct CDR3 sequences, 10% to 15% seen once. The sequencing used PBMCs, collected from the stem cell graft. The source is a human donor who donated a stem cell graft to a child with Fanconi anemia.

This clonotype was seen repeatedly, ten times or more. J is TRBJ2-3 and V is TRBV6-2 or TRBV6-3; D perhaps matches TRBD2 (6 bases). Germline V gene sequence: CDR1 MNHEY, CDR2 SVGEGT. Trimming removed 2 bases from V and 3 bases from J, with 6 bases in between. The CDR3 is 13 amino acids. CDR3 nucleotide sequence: TGTGCCAGCAGTTACGGGGGGACAGATACGCAGTATTTT. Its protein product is CASSYGGTDTQYF.

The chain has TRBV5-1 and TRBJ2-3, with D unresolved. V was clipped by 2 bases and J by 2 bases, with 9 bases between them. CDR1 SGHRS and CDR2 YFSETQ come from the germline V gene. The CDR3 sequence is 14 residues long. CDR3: CASSFLRVTDTQYF. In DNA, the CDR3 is TGCGCCAGCAGCTTTCTCAGAGTCACAGATACGCAGTATTTT.

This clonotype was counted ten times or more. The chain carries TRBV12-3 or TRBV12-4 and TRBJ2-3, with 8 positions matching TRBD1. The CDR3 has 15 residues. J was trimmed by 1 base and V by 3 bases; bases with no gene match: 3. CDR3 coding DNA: TGTGCCAGCAGTTTTAAACAGGGGGGCACAGATACGCAGTATTTT. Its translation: CASSFKQGGTDTQYF.

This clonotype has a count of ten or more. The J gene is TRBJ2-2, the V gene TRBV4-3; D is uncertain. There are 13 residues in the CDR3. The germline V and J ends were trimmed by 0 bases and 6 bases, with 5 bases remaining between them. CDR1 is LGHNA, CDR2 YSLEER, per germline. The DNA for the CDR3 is TGCGCCAGCAGCCAAGATCTGGCCGGGGAGCTGTTTTTT. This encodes CASSQDLAGELFF.

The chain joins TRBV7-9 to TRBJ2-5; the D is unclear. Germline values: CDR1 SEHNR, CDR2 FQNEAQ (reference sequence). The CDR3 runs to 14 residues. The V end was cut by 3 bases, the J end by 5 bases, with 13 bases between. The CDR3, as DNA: TGTGCCAGCAGCTTGGGGATTAGTTCGGAGACCCAGTACTTC. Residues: CASSLGISSETQYF.

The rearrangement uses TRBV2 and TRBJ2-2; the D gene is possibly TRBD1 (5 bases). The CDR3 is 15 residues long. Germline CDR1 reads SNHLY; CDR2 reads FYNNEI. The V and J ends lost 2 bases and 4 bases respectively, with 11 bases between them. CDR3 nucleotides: TGTGCCAGCAGTGAACAGGGCTGGGGCACCGGGGAGCTGTTTTTT. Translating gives CASSEQGWGTGELFF.

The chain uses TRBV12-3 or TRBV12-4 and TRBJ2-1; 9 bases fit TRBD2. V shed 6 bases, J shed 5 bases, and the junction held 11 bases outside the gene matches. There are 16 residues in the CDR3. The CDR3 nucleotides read TGTGCCAGCAGAACCTCTGCGGGAGGGCCCGACAATGAGCAGTTCTTC. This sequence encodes CASRTSAGGPDNEQFF.

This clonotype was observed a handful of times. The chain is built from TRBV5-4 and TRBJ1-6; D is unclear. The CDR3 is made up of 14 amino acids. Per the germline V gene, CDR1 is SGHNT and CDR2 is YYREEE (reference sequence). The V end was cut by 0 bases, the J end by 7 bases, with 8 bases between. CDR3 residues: CASSLDGLNSPLHF. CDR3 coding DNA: TGTGCCAGCAGCTTGGACGGCCTAAATTCACCCCTCCACTTT.